This T cell receptor (beta chain) was identified in a study of T cell repertoires in cytomegalovirus infection. Notes on the study in general: CMV-specific TCR beta clonotypes restricted by HLA-C were the ones dominating the ex vivo response. Carriage of CMV together with the relevant HLA was identifiable through cumulative public TCR beta family frequency.

TCRdb ran MiXCR on the reads and lists one entry per CDR3 protein. The sample shows some 400,000 distinct CDR3 sequences, approximately 32% of them seen only once. A word on this clonotype: Its antigen is as yet unknown.

The junction had 9 bases not matched to a gene; V was cut back by 1 base and J by 6 bases. The CDR3 covers 16 residues. Germline CDR1 is SGHTA and CDR2 is FQGNSA. Sequenced sample: PBMCs. The chain recombines TRBV7-2 with TRBJ1-2; 9 bases fit TRBD1. This clonotype was obtained from a human donor in good health (CMV status not recorded). Some clones in this sample may be carry-over from other donors' samples. CDR3 region: CASSLGGSTGGDGYTF. The CDR3 nucleotides read TGTGCCAGCAGCTTAGGGGGATCAACAGGGGGCGATGGCTACACCTTC.